Following are 29 T cell receptor beta chains from one sample sequenced in a study of blood T cell repertoires in COVID-19. TCRdb's table, derived via immunoSEQ multiplex PCR, lists solely in-frame clones and lacks some. This sample carries approximately 240,000 clones, around four fifths of them seen once, and the ten largest clones take approximately 5.1%. The sequenced sample was peripheral blood. These receptor sequences come from a woman aged 55-70 years who had recovered from COVID-19.

The chain uses TRBV12-3 or TRBV12-4 and TRBJ1-2; tentative D call: TRBD1 (6 bases). V lost 4 bases, J lost 2 bases, and 8 bases lay in between. The CDR3 runs 13 residues. The CDR3 region is CASSSTGNYGYTF. Here the CDR3 DNA reads TGTGCCAGCAGTTCCACAGGGAACTATGGCTACACCTTC.

In its sample, this clone was seen once. The chain uses TRBV19 and TRBJ1-2; 9 nucleotides align to TRBD1. CDR3 size: 15 residues. V trimming: 4 bases; J trimming: 4 bases; junction bases outside the gene matches: 7. Looked up from germline, CDR1 is LNHDA and CDR2 is SQIVND (reference sequence). Here the CDR3 DNA reads TGTGCCAGTAGTACATACCGGGACAGGGCCTATGGCTACACCTTC. It specifies CASSTYRDRAYGYTF.

The rearrangement joins TRBV19 to TRBJ2-7, with 7 bases matching TRBD1. This CDR3 is 15 amino acids long. The V segment lost 2 bases and the J segment 3 bases; nucleotides outside the gene matches: 7. CDR1 and CDR2 (germline): LNHDA, SQIVND (reference sequence). The CDR3 spells CASSIRQGGGYEQYF. CDR3 sequence (DNA): TGTGCCAGTAGTATAAGACAGGGCGGTGGCTACGAGCAGTACTTC.

CDR3 nucleotides: TGCGCCAGCAGTGAGTTGGCAGGCGCTTTCTTT. Its protein product is CASSELAGAFF. The rearrangement joins TRBV10-2 to TRBJ1-1; D unresolved. Germline V gene data show CDR1 as WSHSY and CDR2 as SAAADI. The CDR3 has 11 residues. With 1 base removed from V and 11 bases from J, the gap between germline ends came to 8 bases.

The genes are TRBV6-2 or TRBV6-3 and TRBJ2-7; TRBD2 is a possible D gene (6 bases). V shed 5 bases and J shed 4 bases, with 15 bases lying between them. The CDR3 loop spans 14 amino acids. Germline values: CDR1 MNHEY, CDR2 SVGEGT. CDR3 sequence: CASSPRRGGYEQYF. In DNA, the CDR3 is TGTGCCAGCAGTCCCCGGAGGGGCGGATACGAGCAGTACTTC.

The chain couples TRBV3-1 (or the pseudogene TRBV3-2) to TRBJ1-3; 8 bases line up with TRBD1. V was clipped by 7 bases and J by 4 bases; unmatched bases: 18. CDR1 LGHDT and CDR2 YNNKEL come from the germline V gene (reference sequence). The CDR3 sequence is 18 residues long. CDR3 DNA sequence: TGTGCCAGCAAAATATACAGGACAGGGCGGGCTTTAGGAAACACCATATATTTT. It codes for CASKIYRTGRALGNTIYF.

V gene TRBV25-1 combines with J gene TRBJ2-1, with 9 positions matching TRBD1. Trimming at V came to 7 bases and at J to 5 bases, leaving 9 bases not matched to a gene. Germline loops: CDR1 MGHDK, CDR2 SYGVNS. CDR3 length: 15 residues. The CDR3 here is CASTAWDRADNEQFF. The CDR3 DNA follows: TGTGCCAGCACGGCCTGGGACAGGGCCGACAATGAGCAGTTCTTC.

This clone was observed once. This chain uses TRBV21-1 with TRBJ2-4; the table assigns TRBD2, which was not confirmed against the DNA. TRBV21-1 is marked as a pseudogene. This CDR3 is 16 amino acids long. CDR3 DNA sequence: TGTGCCAGCAGCAAATCAGCGGGTGGGGCCAAAAACATTCAGTACTTC. Protein: CASSKSAGGAKNIQYF.

The rearrangement uses TRBV27 and TRBJ2-7, with TRBD2 matching 15 bases. V lost 4 bases and J lost 5; bases outside the gene matches: 9. The CDR3 totals 17 residues. The germline V gene has CDR1 MNHEY and CDR2 SMNVEV (reference sequence). The DNA of the CDR3 is TGTGCCAGCAGTTCATGGACTAGCGGGGGGGCCTTGAACGAGCAGTACTTC. Residues: CASSSWTSGGALNEQYF.

The chain links TRBV18 to TRBJ2-5, with D perhaps TRBD2 (5 bases). This CDR3 is built from 13 residues. V was shortened by 3 bases and J by 3 bases, with 8 bases between the two germline ends. Germline V gene lookup returns CDR1 KGHSH and CDR2 LQKENI. The CDR3, as DNA: TGTGCCAGCTCACCGAACGGGAAAGAGACCCAGTACTTC. This codes for CASSPNGKETQYF.

This clone was counted a single time. The chain combines TRBV19 with TRBJ2-3, with TRBD2 identical over 13 bases. This CDR3 has 17 amino acids. The J segment lost 6 bases and the V segment lost 5 bases, leaving 11 bases of the junction unmatched. Germline V CDR1 and CDR2: LNHDA, SQIVND (reference sequence). The CDR3 is CASSVRLAGGRGDTQYF. Here the CDR3 DNA reads TGTGCCAGTAGTGTCCGACTAGCGGGGGGCCGTGGTGATACGCAGTATTTT.

This clone has only one observation. This chain joins TRBV27 and TRBJ2-3, with 11 nucleotides matching TRBD1. The CDR3 contains 16 residues. Germline loops: CDR1 MNHEY, CDR2 SMNVEV (reference sequence). The V gene end was trimmed by 4 bases and the J gene end by 3 bases; junction bases not matched to a gene: 6. DNA of the CDR3: TGTGCCAGCAGTTGGTGGACAGGGGGCGAAACAGATACGCAGTATTTT. Translating it yields CASSWWTGGETDTQYF.

Regarding this clone: The identical CDR3 is also encoded by other nucleotide sequences in the sample. The rearrangement uses TRBV9 and TRBJ2-7, with TRBD2 matching over 7 bases. The junction had 2 bases not matched to a gene; V was cut back by 0 bases and J by 2 bases. This CDR3 spans 14 amino acids. The V gene's germline CDR1 is SGDLS and CDR2 YYNGEE. The CDR3 sequence is CASSVGGGTYEQYF. In nucleotides, the CDR3 is TGTGCCAGCAGCGTAGGGGGGGGAACCTACGAGCAGTACTTC. Filled out from reference TRBV9 and TRBJ2-7, the complete variable domain reads DSGVTQTPKHLITATGQRVTLRCSPRSGDLSVYWYQQSLDQGLQFLIQYYNGEERAKGNILERFSAQQFPDLHSELNLSSLELGDSALYFCASSVGGGTYEQYFGPGTRLTVT.

This chain connects TRBV5-1 to TRBJ1-2; 7 bases fit TRBD1. The trim removed 5 bases at V and 8 bases at J, leaving 9 bases unmatched. Germline V gene sequence: CDR1 SGHRS, CDR2 YFSETQ. This CDR3 comprises 13 residues. CDR3 sequence (DNA): TGCGCCAGCAGACGTACAGGGGTGAGAGGCTACACCTTC. Its translation: CASRRTGVRGYTF. The full variable domain, in which reference TRBV5-1 and TRBJ1-2 provide the parts outside the CDR3, is KAGVTQTPRYLIKTRGQQVTLSCSPISGHRSVSWYQQTPGQGLQFLFEYFSETQRNKGNFPGRFSGRQFSNSRSEMNVSTLELGDSALYLCASRRTGVRGYTFGSGTRLTVV.

The gene calls are TRBV7-2 and TRBJ2-5, with 11 nucleotides matching TRBD2. The V gene end was trimmed by 4 bases and the J gene end by 4 bases; junction bases not matched to a gene: 5. Germline CDR1 reads SGHTA; CDR2 reads FQGNSA. The CDR3 loop spans 15 amino acids. DNA of the CDR3: TGTGCCAGCAGCTATAGCGGGGGGGCGGGAGAGACCCAGTACTTC. Its protein is CASSYSGGAGETQYF.

The sample holds a few counts of this clone. The chain combines TRBV2 with TRBJ2-2, with D unresolved. Germline CDR1 and CDR2: SNHLY and FYNNEI. V lost 2 bases and J lost 4, with 5 bases in between. The CDR3 is made up of 13 amino acids. The DNA of the CDR3 is TGTGCCAGCAGTGAACTTAGCACCGGGGAGCTGTTTTTT. It specifies CASSELSTGELFF.

This chain links TRBV5-1 with TRBJ2-5, with TRBD1 as a possible D gene (6 bases). The V gene's germline CDR1 is SGHRS and CDR2 YFSETQ. V lost 0 bases, J lost 1 base, and 10 bases lay in between. The CDR3 totals 15 residues. CDR3 in amino acids: CASSLGQGIQETQYF. For the CDR3, the DNA is TGCGCCAGCAGCTTGGGGCAGGGGATCCAAGAGACCCAGTACTTC.

This chain uses TRBV3-1 (or the pseudogene TRBV3-2) with TRBJ2-3, with D possibly TRBD1 on 6 matching bases. CDR3 length: 16 amino acids. Germline V gene data show CDR1 as LGHDT and CDR2 as YNNKEL (reference sequence). Trimming shortened V by 0 bases and J by 5 bases, and 15 bases separated the two germline ends. CDR3 bases: TGTGCCAGCAGCCAAGAAATCGGGACAAAAAAAGATACGCAGTATTTT. As protein: CASSQEIGTKKDTQYF.

V usage is TRBV7-3 and J usage is TRBJ2-1; D is ambiguous. Germline V gene sequence: CDR1 SGHTA, CDR2 FQGTGA. CDR3 length: 13 residues. Trimming removed 2 bases at V and 7 bases at J, with 9 bases between. As DNA, the CDR3 is TGTGCCAGCAGCTTAGCCCCCCGGAATGAGCAGTTCTTC. Encoded protein: CASSLAPRNEQFF.

The J gene is TRBJ1-5, the V gene TRBV12-5; D remains ambiguous. This CDR3 contains 12 residues. Germline-derived CDR1 and CDR2 are LGHNT and FRNRAP. Trimming took off 5 bases at V and 4 bases at J, with 6 bases between the two ends. CDR3 in DNA: TGTGCTAGTGGTGTTCAGAATCAGCCCCAGCATTTT. Amino acids: CASGVQNQPQHF.

This clone showed up just a few times. The V and J genes are TRBV6-5 and TRBJ2-7, with 10 bases identical to TRBD2. Losses at the gene ends were 7 bases for V and 1 base for J; bases not matched to a gene: 4. The CDR3 spans 14 residues. Germline loops: CDR1 MNHEY, CDR2 SVGAGI. The CDR3 is CASKPGLASYEQYF. The DNA of the CDR3 is TGTGCCAGCAAGCCGGGACTAGCGTCCTACGAGCAGTACTTC.

The CDR3 sequence is CASSLVIREGNRTQHF. In DNA form, the CDR3 reads TGTGCCAGCAGCTTAGTTATAAGGGAGGGGAATAGGACCCAGCATTTT. The chain is built from TRBV7-9 and TRBJ1-5; D possibly corresponds to TRBD1 (5 bases). The germline V gene encodes CDR1 SEHNR and CDR2 FQNEAQ (reference sequence). The germline V and J ends were trimmed by 1 base and 11 bases, with 21 bases remaining between them. The CDR3 length is 16 residues.

The V gene is TRBV18, the J gene TRBJ1-6; D may be TRBD1 (5 bases). V was pared by 3 bases and J by 7 bases, with 13 bases between. This CDR3 is built from 15 residues. Germline assignment: CDR1 KGHSH and CDR2 LQKENI. The CDR3 coding sequence is TGTGCCAGCTCACCCCCCGGGGCGGGAAATTCACCCCTCCACTTT. It yields the protein CASSPPGAGNSPLHF. Using reference TRBV18 and TRBJ1-6 for the parts outside the CDR3, the full variable domain is NAGVMQNPRHLVRRRGQEARLRCSPMKGHSHVYWYRQLPEEGLKFMVYLQKENIIDESGMPKERFSAEFPKEGPSILRIQQVVRGDSAAYFCASSPPGAGNSPLHFGNGTRLTVT.

The chain joins TRBV27 to TRBJ2-1; D gene uncertain. Germline CDR1 and CDR2: MNHEY and SMNVEV (reference sequence). The CDR3 has 11 residues. V gave up 6 bases and J gave up 8 bases, with 8 bases separating them. The CDR3 DNA is TGTGCCAGCAGGCAAGAGTATGAGCAGTTCTTC. Amino acid sequence: CASRQEYEQFF.

V and J are TRBV5-6 and TRBJ1-2; D gene uncertain. The V gene lost 4 bases and the J gene lost 8 bases, with 27 bases spanning the gap. Germline CDR1 SGHDT, CDR2 YYEEEE. CDR3 length equals 17 residues. The DNA for the CDR3 is TGTGCCAGCAGCCGAGGGCCGAGTAACCCCATTGATAGCGGCTACACCTTC. Translation gives CASSRGPSNPIDSGYTF. The whole variable domain, filled in from reference TRBV5-6 and TRBJ1-2, reads DAGVTQSPTHLIKTRGQQVTLRCSPKSGHDTVSWYQQALGQGPQFIFQYYEEEERQRGNFPDRFSGHQFPNYSSELNVNALLLGDSALYLCASSRGPSNPIDSGYTFGSGTRLTVV.

The chain couples TRBV9 to TRBJ1-2, with D perhaps TRBD1 (6 bases). The CDR3 is 14 amino acids. The V end was cut by 0 bases, the J end by 8 bases, with 14 bases between. Germline V gene lookup returns CDR1 SGDLS and CDR2 YYNGEE. The CDR3 region has the DNA TGTGCCAGCAGCGTAGACAGGGAGTTCGAGGGCTACACCTTC. Encoded protein: CASSVDREFEGYTF.

This clone was seen just once. V is TRBV27 and J is TRBJ2-5; 9 nucleotides agree with TRBD1. This CDR3 has 15 amino acids. Trimming at V came to 6 bases and at J to 4 bases, leaving 9 bases not matched to a gene. Germline-derived CDR1 and CDR2 are MNHEY and SMNVEV (reference sequence). This chain's CDR3 is CASRGTGRGRETQYF. DNA for the CDR3: TGTGCCAGCAGAGGGACAGGGAGGGGTAGAGAGACCCAGTACTTC.

This chain links TRBV5-1 with TRBJ1-1, with D unclear. Germline assignment: CDR1 SGHRS and CDR2 YFSETQ. Trimming stripped 5 bases from V and 0 bases from J, with 11 bases between. The CDR3 length is 14 residues. The CDR3 sequence: CASRAPGMNTEAFF. The CDR3 region has the DNA TGCGCCAGCAGGGCGCCGGGGATGAACACTGAAGCTTTCTTT. Looking up the rest from reference TRBV5-1 and TRBJ1-1 gives the full variable domain: KAGVTQTPRYLIKTRGQQVTLSCSPISGHRSVSWYQQTPGQGLQFLFEYFSETQRNKGNFPGRFSGRQFSNSRSEMNVSTLELGDSALYLCASRAPGMNTEAFFGQGTRLTVV.

The chain recombines TRBV20-1 with TRBJ2-7; D may be TRBD1 (5 bases). Germline CDR1 is DFQATT and CDR2 is SNEGSKA (reference sequence). The CDR3 has 11 residues. The V end lost 6 bases, the J end lost 5 bases, and 11 bases lay between the germline ends. This chain's CDR3 is CSALGHDEQYF. In DNA, the CDR3 is TGCAGTGCCTTAGGACACGACGAGCAGTACTTC.